This T cell receptor beta chain originates from a study of T cells after posttransplantation cyclophosphamide. Study-level points and caveats: Recipient CMV seropositivity and CMV reactivation strongly tracked TRB clonality.

Treatment was busulfan-fludarabine conditioning, a marrow graft, and cyclophosphamide on days +3 and +4. Germline CDR1 is SEHNR and CDR2 is FQNEAQ (reference sequence). The CDR3 has 15 residues. V lost 4 bases to trimming and J lost 7 bases, with 16 bases between them. About this clone itself: The antigen is undetermined.

Libraries were prepared by immunoSEQ multiplex PCR; TCRdb keeps only in-frame clonotypes and omits some of them. The table includes around 37,000 clones, 78% detected once. V usage is TRBV7-9 and J usage is TRBJ1-4; D is uncertain. Sequenced material: CD4+ T cells sorted from blood, taken just over 1,900 days after a stem cell transplant with posttransplant cyclophosphamide. The clonotype comes from a female patient in her thirties or forties who received an allogeneic stem cell transplant from a related donor, was CMV-positive, and had no GVHD. Some T cells may be supplied by the graft donor. The CDR3 bases are TGTGCCAGCAGCTCTAGCGGCAGTAATAGTGAAAAACTGTTTTTT. It yields the protein CASSSSGSNSEKLFF.